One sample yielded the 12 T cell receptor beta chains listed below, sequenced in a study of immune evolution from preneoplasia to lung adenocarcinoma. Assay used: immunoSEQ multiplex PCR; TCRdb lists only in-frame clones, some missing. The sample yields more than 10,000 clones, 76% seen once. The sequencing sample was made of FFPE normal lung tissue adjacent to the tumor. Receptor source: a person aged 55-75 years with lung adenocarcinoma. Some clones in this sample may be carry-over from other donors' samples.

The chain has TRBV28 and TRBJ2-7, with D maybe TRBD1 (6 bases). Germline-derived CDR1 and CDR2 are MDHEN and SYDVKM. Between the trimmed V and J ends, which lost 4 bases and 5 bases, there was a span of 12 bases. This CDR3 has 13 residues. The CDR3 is CASSSTGYDEQYF. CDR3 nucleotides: TGTGCCAGCAGTTCAACAGGGTACGACGAGCAGTACTTC.

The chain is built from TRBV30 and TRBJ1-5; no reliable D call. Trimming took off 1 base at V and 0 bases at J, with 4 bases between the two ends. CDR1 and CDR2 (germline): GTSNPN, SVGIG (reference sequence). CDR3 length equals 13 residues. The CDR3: CAWSEFSNQPQHF. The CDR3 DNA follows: TGTGCCTGGAGTGAGTTTAGCAATCAGCCCCAGCATTTT.

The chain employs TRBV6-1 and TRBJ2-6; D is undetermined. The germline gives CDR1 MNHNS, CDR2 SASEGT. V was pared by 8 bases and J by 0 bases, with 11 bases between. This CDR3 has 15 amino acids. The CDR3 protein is CASSSESSGANVLTF. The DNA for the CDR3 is TGTGCCAGCTCTTCAGAGAGCTCTGGGGCCAACGTCCTGACTTTC.

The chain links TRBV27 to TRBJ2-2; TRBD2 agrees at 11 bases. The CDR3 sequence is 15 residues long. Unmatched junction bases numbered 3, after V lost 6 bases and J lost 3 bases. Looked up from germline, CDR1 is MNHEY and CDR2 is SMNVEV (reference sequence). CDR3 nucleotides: TGTGCCAGCAGACTAGCGGGAGTTGACACCGGGGAGCTGTTTTTT. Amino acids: CASRLAGVDTGELFF.

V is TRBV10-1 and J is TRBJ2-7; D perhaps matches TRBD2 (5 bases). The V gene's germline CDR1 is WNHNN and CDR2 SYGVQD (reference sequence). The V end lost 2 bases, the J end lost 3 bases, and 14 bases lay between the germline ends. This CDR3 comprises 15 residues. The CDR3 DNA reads TGCGCCAGCAGTGAGAGGATTAGCGCGATCTACGAGCAGTACTTC. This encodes CASSERISAIYEQYF.

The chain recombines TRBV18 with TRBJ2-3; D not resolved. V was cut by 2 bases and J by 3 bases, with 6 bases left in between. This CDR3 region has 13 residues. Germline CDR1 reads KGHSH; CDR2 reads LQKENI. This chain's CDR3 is CASSPGPTDTQYF. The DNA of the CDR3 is TGTGCCAGCTCACCAGGCCCGACAGATACGCAGTATTTT. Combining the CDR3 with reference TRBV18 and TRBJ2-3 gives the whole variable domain NAGVMQNPRHLVRRRGQEARLRCSPMKGHSHVYWYRQLPEEGLKFMVYLQKENIIDESGMPKERFSAEFPKEGPSILRIQQVVRGDSAAYFCASSPGPTDTQYFGPGTRLTVL.

CDR3 sequence: CASSSHNQETQYF. The CDR3 region has the DNA TGTGCCAGCTCATCACATAATCAAGAGACCCAGTACTTC. The genes are TRBV18 and TRBJ2-5; D is unresolved. This CDR3 spans 13 amino acids. CDR1 and CDR2 (germline): KGHSH, LQKENI. The V and J ends lost 5 bases and 2 bases respectively, with 9 bases between them.

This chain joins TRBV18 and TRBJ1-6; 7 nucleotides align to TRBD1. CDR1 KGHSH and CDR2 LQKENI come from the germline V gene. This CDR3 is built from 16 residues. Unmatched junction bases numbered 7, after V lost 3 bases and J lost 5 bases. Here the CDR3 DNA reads TGTGCCAGCTCACCCCACGACAGGGAACATAATTCACCCCTCCACTTT. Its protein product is CASSPHDREHNSPLHF.

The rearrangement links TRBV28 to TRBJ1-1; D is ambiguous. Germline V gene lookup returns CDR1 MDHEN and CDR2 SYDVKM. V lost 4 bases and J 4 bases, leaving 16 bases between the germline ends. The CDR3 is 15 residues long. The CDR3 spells CASSSSGRMGTEAFF. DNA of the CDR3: TGTGCCAGCAGTTCCTCGGGCAGGATGGGCACTGAAGCTTTCTTT.

As DNA, the CDR3 is TGTGCCAGCTCCGAGGAATGGGAGCAGTTCTTC. It translates to CASSEEWEQFF. J is TRBJ2-1 and V is TRBV18; D remains unclear. CDR3 length: 11 residues. Trimming took 6 bases from V and 10 from J, leaving 10 bases between them. Germline V gives CDR1 KGHSH, CDR2 LQKENI.

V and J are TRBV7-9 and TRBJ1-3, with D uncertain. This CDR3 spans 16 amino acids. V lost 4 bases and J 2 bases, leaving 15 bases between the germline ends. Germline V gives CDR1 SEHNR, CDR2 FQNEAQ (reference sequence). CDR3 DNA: TGTGCCAGCAGCTATTCCGGGATGAACCCTGGAAACACCATATATTTT. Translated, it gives CASSYSGMNPGNTIYF. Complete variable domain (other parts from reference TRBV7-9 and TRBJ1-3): DTGVSQNPRHKITKRGQNVTFRCDPISEHNRLYWYRQTLGQGPEFLTYFQNEAQLEKSRLLSDRFSAERPKGSFSTLEIQRTEQGDSAMYLCASSYSGMNPGNTIYFGEGSWLTVV.

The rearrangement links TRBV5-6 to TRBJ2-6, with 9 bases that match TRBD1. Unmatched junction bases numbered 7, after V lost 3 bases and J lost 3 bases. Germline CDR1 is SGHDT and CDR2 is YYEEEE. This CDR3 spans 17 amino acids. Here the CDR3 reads CASSSTGQGYGANVLTF. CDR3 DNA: TGTGCCAGCAGCTCCACGGGACAGGGATATGGGGCCAACGTCCTGACTTTC.